This T cell receptor beta chain originates from a study of cytomegalovirus exposure and HLA in healthy donors. General study points: The study labeled 150 to 200 TCR beta chains cytomegalovirus-associated. Reportedly, HLA-A and HLA-B alleles of most subjects were accurately predicted from TCR beta. An apparent linkage of common viral pathogens to several of the most significant clusters emerged in a later analysis. As confirmed in vitro, a few CMV-associated chains were specific for CMV antigens.

This CDR3 spans 14 amino acids. On this clone itself: The antigen remains unidentified.

This PCR relied on a set of 60 Vbeta primers and 13 Jbeta primers. TCRdb's copy holds only in-frame clones and misses some; the assay was immunoSEQ multiplex PCR. The sample carries almost 95,000 clones, roughly 69% recorded once. This TCR came from a man aged 50 or older in good health and CMV-seronegative. The chain carries TRBV1 and TRBJ2-2; the table's D call, TRBD1, was not checked against the DNA. TRBV1 is described as a pseudogene. Material for sequencing was PBMCs. The CDR3 DNA is TGCACCAGCAGCCAAGACAGGGGCACCGGGGAGCTGTTTTTT. Amino acid sequence: CTSSQDRGTGELFF.